The clone carrying this TCR beta chain was found many times. The data derive from a study of regulatory T cells in long-lasting Graves disease. As to time point: newly diagnosed GD, antithyroid drugs for less than 3 months. Generation of the TCR library employed RNA extracted from PBMCs. Both iRepertoire HTBI primers and Arm-PCR of CDR3 regions were used to build the TCR beta libraries. TCRdb independently ran MiXCR on the multiplex PCR reads; one entry per CDR3 protein. The sample includes roughly 500,000 distinct CDR3 sequences, approximately 12% of them seen just once. A further study also used this sample, focusing on T cells in Graves' hyperthyroidism and ophthalmopathy.

The source of this sequence is a woman aged 25 to 39 with Graves disease. The starting material was peripheral blood mononuclear cells (PBMCs), obtained at new diagnosis, from a patient treated with antithyroid drugs.

CDR3 region: CSVNTGKLSYEQYF. In nucleotides, the CDR3 is TGCAGCGTCAACACAGGGAAATTGAGTTACGAGCAGTACTTC. The V call is TRBV29-1, the J call TRBJ2-7; D possibly corresponds to TRBD1 (6 bases). This CDR3 has 14 amino acids. V was shortened by 6 bases and J by 4 bases, with 19 bases between the two germline ends. Germline-derived CDR1 and CDR2 are SQVTM and ANQGSEA.